The 28 T cell receptor beta chains given below trace back to one sample, sequenced in a study of T cells in Graves' hyperthyroidism and ophthalmopathy. Researchers amplified the TCR beta CDR3 regions from RNA transcripts. The HTBI primer set served for first-round RT-PCR of the TCR CDR3. MiXCR, applied by TCRdb to the multiplex PCR reads, yields one record per CDR3 protein. Counted here are over 300,000 distinct CDR3 sequences, more than 11% occurring once; the ten biggest clones make up about 10%. Sequenced: blood. The receptors originated from a woman aged 60 to 75 with Graves' hyperthyroidism.

The table lists this clonotype with many counts. J is TRBJ2-5 and V is TRBV6-1; 9 bases are shared with TRBD2. CDR3 length equals 16 residues. Germline trimming cut 6 bases from V and 5 bases from J; bases unmatched to any gene: 13. Looked up from germline, CDR1 is MNHNS and CDR2 is SASEGT. DNA of the CDR3: TGTGCCAGCAGCCCCGGGACTAGCTCCCTGATGGAGACCCAGTACTTC. Amino acid sequence: CASSPGTSSLMETQYF.

This clonotype was found many times. V gene TRBV5-8 combines with J gene TRBJ1-1, with D unresolved. The CDR3 consists of 15 residues. The germline gives CDR1 SGHTS, CDR2 YDEGEE. The germline V and J ends were trimmed by 2 bases and 0 bases, with 11 bases remaining between them. The CDR3 loop reads CASSLLNPMNTEAFF. The CDR3 bases are TGTGCCAGCAGCTTACTGAATCCCATGAACACTGAAGCTTTCTTT.

There are many counts of this clonotype. The rearrangement uses TRBV2 and TRBJ2-3, with D perhaps matching TRBD2 (5 bases). V gave up 2 bases and J gave up 0 bases, with 12 bases separating them. The CDR3 contains 16 residues. CDR1 is SNHLY, CDR2 FYNNEI, per germline. The CDR3 DNA is TGTGCCAGCAGTGAAATTGGAAGCGGTAGCACAGATACGCAGTATTTT. Translated: CASSEIGSGSTDTQYF.

The genes are TRBV5-1 and TRBJ2-4; the D gene is possibly TRBD1 (5 bases). The CDR3 is 13 residues long. The V gene lost 0 bases and the J gene lost 5 bases, with 6 bases spanning the gap. Germline V gives CDR1 SGHRS, CDR2 YFSETQ. The DNA for the CDR3 is TGCGCCAGCAGCTTGGGGACACAAAACATTCAGTACTTC. Its translation is CASSLGTQNIQYF.

The chain is built from TRBV7-2 and TRBJ1-6; D remains ambiguous. V lost 3 bases, J lost 13 bases, and 10 bases lay in between. The CDR3 runs to 12 residues. In germline, CDR1 is SGHTA, CDR2 FQGNSA. CDR3 sequence reads: CASSLVPGPLHF. CDR3 bases: TGTGCCAGCAGCTTGGTCCCCGGGCCCCTCCACTTT.

Many counts were recorded for this clonotype. This chain links TRBV20-1 with TRBJ2-1, with D possibly matching TRBD2 (6 bases). Trimming took off 3 bases at V and 9 bases at J, with 18 bases between the two ends. CDR1 and CDR2 (germline): DFQATT, SNEGSKA (reference sequence). The CDR3 runs to 14 residues. As DNA, the CDR3 is TGCAGTGCTAGTTCTAGCGACTTTTGGGGTGAGCAGTTCTTC. This gives the protein CSASSSDFWGEQFF.

This clonotype was observed a handful of times. This chain connects TRBV6-1 to TRBJ1-2, with unresolved D. Germline CDR1 is MNHNS and CDR2 is SASEGT. The CDR3 extends over 13 amino acids. Deletions cut 5 bases from V and 8 bases from J, with 15 bases between. Written as DNA, the CDR3 is TGTGCCAGCAGTAGTCGTGTCTTGGGCGGCTACACCTTC. Translation: CASSSRVLGGYTF.

This clonotype was counted many times. This sequence joins TRBV6-1 and TRBJ2-6; D gene ambiguous. The germline V and J ends were trimmed by 3 bases and 2 bases, with 8 bases remaining between them. Germline V gene lookup returns CDR1 MNHNS and CDR2 SASEGT. This CDR3 spans 15 amino acids. CDR3 sequence (DNA): TGTGCCAGCAGTGAGCGTGCGGCTGGGGCCAACGTCCTGACTTTC. This sequence encodes CASSERAAGANVLTF.

A word on this clonotype: The junction shows a germline mismatch at one end, possibly a read error. The chain carries TRBV7-8 and TRBJ1-2; no definite D call. Germline values: CDR1 SGHVS, CDR2 FQNEAQ. The CDR3 covers 15 residues. The CDR3 nucleotides read TGTGCCAGCAGCTTATCTGTTTCAAATAACTATGACTACACCTTC. Encoded protein: CASSLSVSNNYDYTF.

This clonotype was seen repeatedly, ten times or more. This chain joins TRBV28 and TRBJ2-3; 9 bases align to TRBD2. The CDR3 has 17 amino acids. In germline, CDR1 is MDHEN, CDR2 SYDVKM. V was pared by 5 bases and J by 4 bases, with 13 bases of the junction left unmatched. CDR3 protein: CASSTRGSGSVADTQYF. For the CDR3, the DNA is TGTGCCAGCAGTACCCGGGGTAGCGGGAGTGTCGCAGATACGCAGTATTTT.

This clonotype was observed at least ten times. This chain links TRBV10-3 with TRBJ2-5; TRBD1 might be the D (5 bases). The ends were cut back, 0 bases at V and 9 bases at J, with 14 bases in the middle. CDR3 length: 14 residues. Germline-derived CDR1 and CDR2 are ENHRY and SYGVKD. The CDR3 region is CAISESRGRDPQYF. For the CDR3, the DNA is TGTGCCATCAGTGAGTCAAGGGGCCGAGATCCCCAGTACTTC.

The chain carries TRBV29-1 and TRBJ2-2, with 7 nucleotides matching TRBD2. V lost 6 bases and J lost 3; bases outside the gene matches: 7. CDR1 SQVTM and CDR2 ANQGSEA come from the germline V gene. This CDR3 has 14 residues. The chain's CDR3 is CSVPGSGDTGELFF. The CDR3 bases are TGCAGCGTACCAGGGAGCGGGGACACCGGGGAGCTGTTTTTT.

The sample holds a few counts of this clonotype. CDR3 residues: CASSLVAGSNSGYTF. The CDR3, as DNA: TGTGCCAGCAGCTTAGTTGCAGGTTCAAACAGCGGCTACACCTTC. The chain carries TRBV7-9 and TRBJ1-2; D not resolved. Trimming took 1 base from V and 8 from J, leaving 17 bases between them. The CDR3 is 15 residues long. CDR1 SEHNR and CDR2 FQNEAQ come from the germline V gene (reference sequence).

There are many counts of this clonotype. The chain uses TRBV12-3 or TRBV12-4 and TRBJ2-7, with a tentative D call TRBD2 (6 bases). Trimming left V 3 bases short and J 7 bases short, with 16 bases between. This CDR3 spans 14 amino acids. DNA for the CDR3: TGTGCCAGCAGTTTCCCCGCGACTAGTATGGAGCAGTACTTC. Protein sequence: CASSFPATSMEQYF.

The chain carries TRBV7-3 and TRBJ2-4, with TRBD1 identical over 12 bases. CDR3 length: 15 residues. CDR1 is SGHTA and CDR2 is FQGTGA in the germline V gene. The V segment lost 5 bases and the J segment 8 bases; nucleotides outside the gene matches: 7. The CDR3 nucleotides are TGTGCCAGCAGCAGACCCGGGACAGGGGGCGACATTCAGTACTTC. Its translation: CASSRPGTGGDIQYF.

This clonotype was counted ten times or more. The chain combines TRBV12-5 with TRBJ2-1; TRBD2 aligns across 10 bases. This CDR3 is built from 20 residues. V lost 0 bases and J lost 4; bases outside the gene matches: 15. CDR1 is LGHNT and CDR2 is FRNRAP in the germline V gene. The CDR3 loop reads CASGLVPGLAPIFRYNEQFF. The CDR3 DNA sequence: TGTGCTAGTGGTTTGGTACCGGGACTAGCGCCTATTTTCAGGTACAATGAGCAGTTCTTC.

The CDR3 loop is CASSFGLNQPQHF. The CDR3 DNA is TGTGCCAGCAGTTTTGGTCTGAATCAGCCCCAGCATTTT. This chain connects TRBV28 to TRBJ1-5; D is undetermined. V lost 3 bases to trimming and J lost 4 bases, with 7 bases between them. Germline-derived CDR1 and CDR2 are MDHEN and SYDVKM. There are 13 residues in the CDR3.

Of note for this clonotype: This could be a read error, since a much larger clone is one nucleotide away. This sequence joins TRBV11-2 and TRBJ2-5; D call uncertain. V lost 0 bases and J 10 bases, leaving 12 bases between the germline ends. There are 13 residues in the CDR3. Germline loops: CDR1 SGHAT, CDR2 FQNNGV. The CDR3 here is CASSLDTKGIQYF. In DNA, the CDR3 is TGTGCCAGCAGCTTAGATACTAAGGGAATCCAGTACTTC.

This clonotype was observed at least ten times. This chain joins TRBV18 and TRBJ2-7; D call uncertain. The CDR3 length is 12 residues. V was pared by 0 bases and J by 7 bases, with 7 bases between. Germline V gene data show CDR1 as KGHSH and CDR2 as LQKENI. The CDR3 nucleotides are TGTGCCAGCTCACCACCGTCCCAGGAGCAGTACTTC. Its protein product is CASSPPSQEQYF. The full variable domain, rest sourced from reference TRBV18 and TRBJ2-7, is NAGVMQNPRHLVRRRGQEARLRCSPMKGHSHVYWYRQLPEEGLKFMVYLQKENIIDESGMPKERFSAEFPKEGPSILRIQQVVRGDSAAYFCASSPPSQEQYFGPGTRLTVT.

The sample holds a few counts of this clonotype. The gene calls are TRBV4-1 and TRBJ2-1; D call uncertain. This CDR3 comprises 13 residues. Germline V gene data show CDR1 as MGHRA and CDR2 as YSYEKL. V was trimmed by 0 bases and J by 10 bases, leaving 10 bases between them. Here the CDR3 DNA reads TGCGCCAGCAGCCAAGATCCAGGAGAGGAGCAGTTCTTC. Its protein is CASSQDPGEEQFF.

There are many counts of this clonotype. The rearrangement links TRBV6-1 to TRBJ2-7; 8 bases match TRBD1. Losses at the gene ends were 6 bases for V and 6 bases for J; bases not matched to a gene: 4. This CDR3 is 12 amino acids long. The germline gives CDR1 MNHNS, CDR2 SASEGT. The CDR3 nucleotides read TGTGCCAGCAGGACAGGGGTTGGCGAGCAGTACTTC. It codes for CASRTGVGEQYF.

This clonotype was counted at least ten times. J is TRBJ1-1 and V is TRBV6-1; D is ambiguous. The germline gives CDR1 MNHNS, CDR2 SASEGT. The germline V and J ends were trimmed by 5 bases and 0 bases, with 19 bases remaining between them. This CDR3 is built from 17 residues. Written as DNA, the CDR3 is TGTGCCAGCAGTTATGACACCACCTTATTAATGAACACTGAAGCTTTCTTT. It encodes CASSYDTTLLMNTEAFF.

This clonotype was detected many times. The rearrangement joins TRBV5-6 to TRBJ1-6, with D perhaps matching TRBD1 (6 bases). The CDR3 contains 16 residues. V lost 4 bases, J lost 10 bases, and 21 bases lay in between. The germline gives CDR1 SGHDT, CDR2 YYEEEE. The CDR3 DNA reads TGTGCCAGCAGCCTTGAAGGGGGGTATTTTGGGTCACCCCTCCACTTT. Protein product: CASSLEGGYFGSPLHF.

This clonotype was counted many times. The rearrangement joins TRBV6-5 to TRBJ2-5; 14 positions agree with TRBD2. This CDR3 spans 17 amino acids. Germline CDR1 and CDR2: MNHEY and SVGAGI. Germline trimming cut 2 bases from V and 2 bases from J; bases unmatched to any gene: 4. As DNA, the CDR3 is TGTGCCAGCAGTTACGGGACTAGCGGGAGAAGACAAGAGACCCAGTACTTC. Its protein product is CASSYGTSGRRQETQYF.

This chain uses TRBV29-1 with TRBJ2-3; either TRBD1 or TRBD2 may supply D (5 bases each). The V and J ends lost 6 bases and 4 bases respectively, with 23 bases between them. Germline CDR1 is SQVTM and CDR2 is ANQGSEA. This CDR3 is 16 amino acids long. The CDR3 loop reads CSVGPVAGRDPDTQYF. The CDR3 region has the DNA TGCAGCGTAGGCCCCGTCGCGGGTAGGGACCCAGATACGCAGTATTTT.

This clonotype has a single count. The CDR3 nucleotides read TGTGCCAGCAGTTATGGGACAGGGGCCGAGCAGTACTTC. Its translation: CASSYGTGAEQYF. The V gene is TRBV6-5, the J gene TRBJ2-7; 10 positions match TRBD1. V was clipped by 3 bases and J by 6 bases; unmatched bases: 2. Germline values: CDR1 MNHEY, CDR2 SVGAGI. The CDR3 spans 13 residues.

The sample holds a few counts of this clonotype. The chain is built from TRBV2 and TRBJ1-6; the D gene is possibly TRBD1 (6 bases). V shed 4 bases and J shed 7 bases, with 20 bases lying between them. This CDR3 is built from 17 residues. Germline values: CDR1 SNHLY, CDR2 FYNNEI. CDR3 residues: CASSGTSHGTRNSPLHF. The CDR3 bases are TGTGCCAGCAGTGGGACATCTCACGGGACAAGAAATTCACCCCTCCACTTT.

Remarks on this clonotype: Possible read error: a much larger clone is one base away. The chain is built from TRBV28 and TRBJ2-2, with D perhaps given as TRBD1 or TRBD2 (5 bases each). Looked up from germline, CDR1 is MDHEN and CDR2 is SYDVKM. The CDR3 covers 13 residues. The V end lost 7 bases, the J end lost 10 bases, and 16 bases lay between the germline ends. DNA for the CDR3: TGTGCCAGCAATGGCAGAGGGGCCGAGGAGCTGTTTTTT. Amino acid sequence: CASNGRGAEELFF.